Shown below are 11 T cell receptor beta chains from a single sample sequenced in a study of beta chain features in type 1 diabetes. Whole-study results and caveats: TCRB CDR3s were moderately but significantly shorter in Type 1 diabetes patients in all four CD4+ subsets.

The isolated RNA, all of it, was reverse transcribed, so expressed TCRB transcripts were what got sequenced. Only in-frame clones appear in the TCRdb table, and some are missing; sequencing was by immunoSEQ multiplex PCR. The sample yields roughly 300,000 clones, around 8.5% seen once. These receptors' targets are unknown. Source material: central memory CD4+ T cells from blood. The receptors originated from a man aged 25 to 40 with type 1 diabetes.

V gene TRBV19 combines with J gene TRBJ2-1; D may be TRBD1 or TRBD2 (5 bases each). Per germline, CDR1 LNHDA and CDR2 SQIVND (reference sequence). Trimming shortened V by 5 bases and J by 9 bases, and 20 bases separated the two germline ends. This CDR3 region has 15 residues. DNA of the CDR3: TGTGCCAGTAGTGGCATTACAGGAGTTGGAGGTGAGCAGTTCTTC. Protein: CASSGITGVGGEQFF. Full variable domain (remainder filled in from reference TRBV19 and TRBJ2-1): DGGITQSPKYLFRKEGQNVTLSCEQNLNHDAMYWYRQDPGQGLRLIYYSQIVNDFQKGDIAEGYSVSREKKESFPLTVTSAQKNPTAFYLCASSGITGVGGEQFFGPGTRLTVL.

This clone came up a few times. The chain has TRBV7-9 and TRBJ1-1; D call uncertain. Looked up from germline, CDR1 is SEHNR and CDR2 is FQNEAQ (reference sequence). The CDR3 has 15 residues. Trimming took 3 bases from V and 1 from J, leaving 12 bases between them. The CDR3 reads CASSFLSAANTEAFF. In DNA, the CDR3 is TGTGCCAGCAGCTTTTTGTCGGCAGCGAACACTGAAGCTTTCTTT.

This clone has more than one count but fewer than ten. The chain recombines TRBV30 with TRBJ2-4, with TRBD1 matching over 7 bases. The CDR3 length is 14 residues. From germline, CDR1 is GTSNPN and CDR2 SVGIG (reference sequence). J was trimmed by 10 bases and V by 3 bases; bases with no gene match: 12. CDR3 amino acids: CAWRESRDSKIQYF. DNA for the CDR3: TGTGCCTGGAGGGAATCCAGGGACAGTAAAATTCAGTACTTC. Variable domain in full (rest from reference TRBV30 and TRBJ2-4): SQTIHQWPATLVQPVGSPLSLECTVEGTSNPNLYWYRQAAGRGLQLLFYSVGIGQISSEVPQNLSASRPQDRQFILSSKKLLLSDSGFYLCAWRESRDSKIQYFGAGTRLSVL.

This clone was detected a few times. The junction shows a germline mismatch at one end, possibly a read error. CDR3 sequence (DNA): TGTGCCAGCAGTTTGGGGACTAGCGGGGTGCGTCTGGATACGCAGTATTTT. Amino acids: CASSLGTSGVRLDTQYF. The rearrangement joins TRBV5-4 to TRBJ2-3, with 13 bases lining up with TRBD2. The germline V gene has CDR1 SGHNT and CDR2 YYREEE (reference sequence). The CDR3 runs 17 residues.

The V gene is TRBV28, the J gene TRBJ2-1; D is uncertain. The germline V gene encodes CDR1 MDHEN and CDR2 SYDVKM. The CDR3 covers 13 residues. The V end was cut by 7 bases, the J end by 6 bases, with 13 bases between. CDR3 DNA: TGTGCCAGCATTTCAGGAGATGGCAATGAGCAGTTCTTC. Translated: CASISGDGNEQFF.

In its sample, this clone ranks as medium-sized. This sequence joins TRBV10-1 and TRBJ2-2; D call uncertain. CDR1 and CDR2 (germline): WNHNN, SYGVQD (reference sequence). The CDR3 loop spans 13 amino acids. Deletions cut 4 bases from V and 6 bases from J, with 9 bases between. The CDR3 is CASSVVQAGELFF. CDR3 nucleotides: TGCGCCAGCAGTGTAGTTCAGGCCGGGGAGCTGTTTTTT.

This clone was picked up a small number of times. The V call is TRBV10-3, the J call TRBJ2-5; no firm D call. Trimming left V 3 bases short and J 5 bases short, with 16 bases between. This CDR3 has 15 amino acids. Germline-derived CDR1 and CDR2 are ENHRY and SYGVKD. CDR3 sequence reads: CAISDSTVRLETQYF. In nucleotides, the CDR3 is TGTGCCATCAGTGACAGCACAGTGAGGCTTGAGACCCAGTACTTC.

The gene calls are TRBV18 and TRBJ2-3; D is uncertain. CDR3 length equals 12 residues. Germline CDR1 reads KGHSH; CDR2 reads LQKENI. V was pared by 6 bases and J by 6 bases, with 10 bases between. CDR3 region: CASSPNYDTQYF. CDR3 in DNA: TGTGCCAGCTCCCCGAACTACGATACGCAGTATTTT.

This clone was counted a few times. The chain carries TRBV7-2 and TRBJ1-3; D call uncertain. CDR3 length: 17 amino acids. CDR1 and CDR2 (germline): SGHTA, FQGNSA. V was cut by 2 bases and J by 0 bases, with 14 bases left in between. For the CDR3, the DNA is TGTGCCAGCAGCTTAAAGCCCGCGAGGCACTCTGGAAACACCATATATTTT. Translating gives CASSLKPARHSGNTIYF.

V is TRBV25-1 and J is TRBJ1-6, with 8 bases identical to TRBD1. The CDR3 loop spans 14 amino acids. V shed 4 bases and J 7 bases; nucleotides not matched to a gene: 3. The germline V gene has CDR1 MGHDK and CDR2 SYGVNS. CDR3 in DNA: TGTGCCAGCAGTGTAACAGGGGGGAATTCACCCCTCCACTTT. It translates to CASSVTGGNSPLHF.

Only a few counts were recorded for this clone. A read error may produce the germline difference seen at one junction end. The J gene is TRBJ2-1, the V gene TRBV6-1, with 9 bases aligning to TRBD1. Germline V gene data show CDR1 as MNHNS and CDR2 as SASEGT. This CDR3 contains 16 residues. The CDR3 here is CAISGTSGTGSNEQFF. The CDR3, as DNA: TGTGCCATCAGTGGCACTTCCGGGACAGGGTCCAATGAGCAGTTCTTC.